This TCR beta chain emerged from a study of cytomegalovirus exposure and HLA in healthy donors. Whole-study context: Earlier work reported 110 million or so unique TCR beta sequences from roughly 180 million T cells. Study-wide results and caveats: A few of the chains that were CMV-associated were confirmed in vitro to be specific for CMV antigens. Several top significant clusters appeared, in a later analysis, to be linked to common viral pathogens. Later work showed greater clonal expansion in HLA-associated TCR beta chains than in equally common others.

Vbeta (60) and Jbeta (13) primers were used in the PCR. Produced via immunoSEQ multiplex PCR; TCRdb's table is partial and in-frame only. The repertoire holds some 200,000 clones, with around 74% as singletons. Regarding this clone: No antigen is known for it.

The CDR3 covers 13 residues. The J segment lost 5 bases and the V segment lost 9 bases, leaving 6 bases of the junction unmatched. The sequence was collected from a girl aged 5-17 years in good health and CMV-seropositive. Sequencing input: PBMCs. The V call is TRBV23-1, the J call TRBJ2-1; 8 bases fit TRBD2. TRBV23-1 counts as an open reading frame of uncertain function. The DNA of the CDR3 is TGCGCCAGACCGGGGGGGCGAAACAATGAGCAGTTCTTC. It yields the protein CARPGGRNNEQFF.